This T cell receptor beta chain was recovered during a study of blood T cell repertoires in COVID-19. Across the whole study: Whether acute or convalescent, the COVID-19 samples came from the United States, Italy and Spain. The analysed material was cDNA or gDNA that came from T cells, B-cell-depleted T cells, or PBMCs.

This clone showed up just once. Seattle patients were enrolled during active infection and followed longitudinally. From germline, CDR1 is MGHRA and CDR2 YSYEKL. V dropped 1 base and J dropped 7; count of bases not matched to a gene: 12. There are 17 residues in the CDR3. The table came from immunoSEQ multiplex PCR; TCRdb's copy has only in-frame clones and leaves some out. The top ten clones hold less than 0.95% of a sample with 350,000 to 500,000 clones, 70% to 90% of them seen once. Sequencing was carried out using peripheral blood. The rearrangement links TRBV4-1 to TRBJ2-2; 7 bases map to TRBD2. This sequence was found in a man younger than 30 with COVID-19, enrolled during active disease. The CDR3 reads CASSQARAGLTGGELFF. In DNA form, the CDR3 reads TGCGCCAGCAGCCAAGCTCGCGCGGGACTAACGGGCGGGGAGCTGTTTTTT.